Listed below are T cell receptor beta chains from one sample, sequenced in a study of memory CD4+ T cells and cytomegalovirus serostatus. Only in-frame clones appear in the TCRdb table, and some are missing; sequencing was by immunoSEQ multiplex PCR. The table records about 92,000 clones, 80% of them present only once. Sequencing was done on a sample of memory CD4+ T cells from blood. These receptors all come from an adult in good health and CMV-seropositive. CDR3s include the opening cysteine and the closing phenylalanine or tryptophan. The D gene is left open where the match is weak. Clone size, where shown, is once, few, many, or a class for clones that have expanded.

cdr3_length: 15; j_call: TRBJ1-6; clone_size: -; d_call: -; v_call: TRBV4-3; cdr3_aa: CASSQGRGYNSPLHF; cdr3_nt: TGCGCCAGCAGCCAAGGTCGGGGATATAATTCACCCCTCCACTTT
cdr3_length: 17; j_call: TRBJ2-3; clone_size: -; d_call: TRBD1; v_call: TRBV9; cdr3_aa: CASSGDRGRPSTDTQYF; cdr3_nt: TGTGCCAGCAGCGGAGACAGGGGACGGCCTAGCACAGATACGCAGTATTTT
cdr3_length: 16; j_call: TRBJ1-5; clone_size: -; d_call: TRBD1; v_call: TRBV19; cdr3_aa: CASSIKGQGANQPQHF; cdr3_nt: TGTGCCAGTAGTATTAAGGGACAGGGGGCCAATCAGCCCCAGCATTTT
cdr3_length: 13; j_call: TRBJ1-2; clone_size: -; d_call: -; v_call: TRBV28; cdr3_aa: CASSRQDVYGYTF; cdr3_nt: TGTGCCAGCAGCCGACAGGACGTCTATGGCTACACCTTC
cdr3_length: 14; j_call: TRBJ1-1; clone_size: few; d_call: -; v_call: TRBV18; cdr3_aa: CASSPSGREGEAFF; cdr3_nt: TGTGCCAGCTCCCCCTCGGGCAGGGAAGGTGAAGCTTTCTTT
cdr3_length: 16; j_call: TRBJ2-5; clone_size: -; d_call: TRBD2; v_call: TRBV7-2; cdr3_aa: CASSRQLARVGETQYF; cdr3_nt: TGTGCCAGCAGCCGTCAACTAGCGCGTGTGGGAGAGACCCAGTACTTC
cdr3_length: 14; j_call: TRBJ1-5; clone_size: -; d_call: -; v_call: TRBV19; cdr3_aa: CASSIRGGNQPQHF; cdr3_nt: TGTGCCAGTAGTATCAGGGGTGGAAATCAGCCCCAGCATTTT
cdr3_length: 15; j_call: TRBJ2-7; clone_size: -; d_call: -; v_call: TRBV28; cdr3_aa: CASNSGVSSAYEQYF; cdr3_nt: TGTGCCAGCAACTCAGGGGTAAGCTCGGCCTACGAGCAGTACTTC
cdr3_length: 15; j_call: TRBJ2-2; clone_size: few; d_call: -; v_call: TRBV11-3; cdr3_aa: CASSLDGRETGELFF; cdr3_nt: TGTGCCAGCAGCTTAGACGGGAGAGAAACCGGGGAGCTGTTTTTT
cdr3_length: 15; j_call: TRBJ2-5; clone_size: -; d_call: TRBD2; v_call: TRBV11-1; cdr3_aa: CASRYLAGGSETQYF; cdr3_nt: TGTGCCAGCAGATACCTAGCGGGAGGTTCGGAGACCCAGTACTTC
cdr3_length: 13; j_call: TRBJ2-7; clone_size: -; d_call: -; v_call: TRBV11-3; cdr3_aa: CASSLGQHYEQYF; cdr3_nt: TGTGCCAGCAGCCTAGGACAACACTACGAGCAGTACTTC
cdr3_length: 15; j_call: TRBJ1-1; clone_size: -; d_call: -; v_call: TRBV11-2; cdr3_aa: CASSLAGQWDTEAFF; cdr3_nt: TGTGCCAGCAGCTTAGCTGGGCAATGGGACACTGAAGCTTTCTTT
cdr3_length: 15; j_call: TRBJ2-7; clone_size: once; d_call: -; v_call: TRBV6-1; cdr3_aa: CASSPRSDGRYEQYF; cdr3_nt: TGTGCCAGCAGTCCCCGAAGTGACGGTCGCTACGAGCAGTACTTC
cdr3_length: 15; j_call: TRBJ1-1; clone_size: few; d_call: -; v_call: TRBV18; cdr3_aa: CASSLHQGGDTEAFF; cdr3_nt: TGTGCCAGCTCACTCCATCAGGGCGGGGACACTGAAGCTTTCTTT
cdr3_length: 15; j_call: TRBJ2-1; clone_size: -; d_call: -; v_call: TRBV5-4; cdr3_aa: CASSLQLLSYNEQFF; cdr3_nt: TGTGCCAGCAGCTTGCAGCTACTCTCCTACAATGAGCAGTTCTTC
cdr3_length: 11; j_call: TRBJ2-7; clone_size: -; d_call: -; v_call: TRBV20-1; cdr3_aa: CSATDPYEQYF; cdr3_nt: TGCAGTGCTACAGACCCCTACGAGCAGTACTTC
cdr3_length: 16; j_call: TRBJ2-3; clone_size: -; d_call: TRBD2; v_call: TRBV6-6; cdr3_aa: CASSYPSGVSTDTQYF; cdr3_nt: TGTGCCAGCAGTTACCCTAGCGGGGTTAGCACAGATACGCAGTATTTT
cdr3_length: 15; j_call: TRBJ2-5; clone_size: -; d_call: TRBD2; v_call: TRBV5-4; cdr3_aa: CASSLVLAGQETQYF; cdr3_nt: TGTGCCAGCAGCTTGGTGCTAGCGGGACAAGAGACCCAGTACTTC
cdr3_length: 15; j_call: TRBJ2-2; clone_size: -; d_call: TRBD1; v_call: TRBV4-1; cdr3_aa: CASSGAGTGTGELFF; cdr3_nt: TGCGCCAGCAGTGGGGCCGGGACAGGGACCGGGGAGCTGTTTTTT
cdr3_length: 15; j_call: TRBJ2-5; clone_size: -; d_call: TRBD1; v_call: TRBV7-8; cdr3_aa: CASRRRTTGEETQYF; cdr3_nt: TGTGCCAGCAGGCGGCGGACAACAGGGGAGGAGACCCAGTACTTC
cdr3_length: 15; j_call: TRBJ2-2; clone_size: -; d_call: TRBD2; v_call: TRBV15; cdr3_aa: CATSRDRGGTGELFF; cdr3_nt: TGTGCCACCAGCAGAGATCGGGGAGGGACCGGGGAGCTGTTTTTT
cdr3_length: 14; j_call: TRBJ2-3; clone_size: -; d_call: -; v_call: TRBV19; cdr3_aa: CASSIQSNTDTQYF; cdr3_nt: TGTGCCAGTAGTATTCAGTCCAACACAGATACGCAGTATTTT
cdr3_length: 11; j_call: TRBJ1-1; clone_size: -; d_call: -; v_call: TRBV6-5; cdr3_aa: CASGRNTEAFF; cdr3_nt: TGTGCCAGCGGGAGAAACACTGAAGCTTTCTTT
cdr3_length: 13; j_call: TRBJ1-4; clone_size: -; d_call: -; v_call: TRBV4-3; cdr3_aa: CASSPRQNEKLFF; cdr3_nt: TGCGCCAGCAGCCCAAGACAGAATGAAAAACTGTTTTTT
cdr3_length: 14; j_call: TRBJ2-3; clone_size: -; d_call: TRBD1; v_call: TRBV6-1; cdr3_aa: CASSRGQGGDTQYF; cdr3_nt: TGTGCCAGCAGTCGGGGACAGGGTGGAGATACGCAGTATTTT
cdr3_length: 13; j_call: TRBJ2-5; clone_size: -; d_call: -; v_call: TRBV5-1; cdr3_aa: CASSHWAQETQYF; cdr3_nt: TGCGCCAGCAGTCACTGGGCCCAAGAGACCCAGTACTTC
cdr3_length: 13; j_call: TRBJ2-7; clone_size: -; d_call: -; v_call: TRBV5-1; cdr3_aa: CASSPQAVNEQYF; cdr3_nt: TGCGCCAGCAGCCCCCAGGCGGTTAACGAGCAGTACTTC
cdr3_length: 13; j_call: TRBJ2-7; clone_size: -; d_call: -; v_call: TRBV6-1; cdr3_aa: CASSEIHSYEQYF; cdr3_nt: TGTGCCAGCAGTGAGATACATTCCTACGAGCAGTACTTC
cdr3_length: 15; j_call: TRBJ2-7; clone_size: -; d_call: TRBD1; v_call: TRBV2; cdr3_aa: CASRAYGTGYYEQYF; cdr3_nt: TGTGCCAGCAGGGCCTACGGGACAGGTTACTACGAGCAGTACTTC
cdr3_length: 13; j_call: TRBJ2-7; clone_size: -; d_call: -; v_call: TRBV7-9; cdr3_aa: CASSPLGGDEQYF; cdr3_nt: TGTGCCAGCAGCCCCCTGGGGGGAGACGAGCAGTACTTC
cdr3_length: 14; j_call: TRBJ2-2; clone_size: -; d_call: -; v_call: TRBV29-1; cdr3_aa: CSVEEHANTGELFF; cdr3_nt: TGCAGCGTTGAAGAACACGCGAACACCGGGGAGCTGTTTTTT
cdr3_length: 14; j_call: TRBJ1-2; clone_size: few; d_call: TRBD1; v_call: TRBV2; cdr3_aa: CASRGRQGANGYTF; cdr3_nt: TGTGCCAGCAGGGGACGACAGGGGGCAAATGGCTACACCTTC
cdr3_length: 14; j_call: TRBJ1-3; clone_size: -; d_call: -; v_call: TRBV6-5; cdr3_aa: CASRQGGIRNTIYF; cdr3_nt: TGTGCCAGCAGACAAGGGGGGATAAGAAACACCATATATTTT
cdr3_length: 14; j_call: TRBJ1-1; clone_size: few; d_call: -; v_call: TRBV6-6; cdr3_aa: CASSRGVGNTEAFF; cdr3_nt: TGTGCCAGCAGTCGAGGGGTGGGGAACACTGAAGCTTTCTTT
cdr3_length: 15; j_call: TRBJ1-3; clone_size: -; d_call: -; v_call: TRBV5-1; cdr3_aa: CASSYSSLSGNTIYF; cdr3_nt: TGCGCCAGCAGCTACTCTTCCCTCTCTGGAAACACCATATATTTT
cdr3_length: 12; j_call: TRBJ1-4; clone_size: -; d_call: TRBD1; v_call: TRBV29-1; cdr3_aa: CSVRQGDEKLFF; cdr3_nt: TGCAGCGTACGACAGGGTGACGAAAAACTGTTTTTT
cdr3_length: 15; j_call: TRBJ1-1; clone_size: -; d_call: TRBD1; v_call: TRBV19; cdr3_aa: CASSTRQGVNTEAFF; cdr3_nt: TGTGCCAGTAGTACGCGACAGGGGGTGAACACTGAAGCTTTCTTT
cdr3_length: 13; j_call: TRBJ2-2; clone_size: -; d_call: -; v_call: TRBV7-9; cdr3_aa: CASSLGGHGELFF; cdr3_nt: TGTGCCAGCAGCTTAGGAGGGCACGGGGAGCTGTTTTTT
cdr3_length: 12; j_call: TRBJ2-7; clone_size: -; d_call: TRBD1; v_call: TRBV7-9; cdr3_aa: CASFRDSYEQYF; cdr3_nt: TGTGCCAGCTTTAGGGACAGCTACGAGCAGTACTTC
cdr3_length: 13; j_call: TRBJ1-5; clone_size: -; d_call: TRBD1; v_call: TRBV6-5; cdr3_aa: CASSIQGKLPQHF; cdr3_nt: TGTGCCAGCAGCATACAGGGGAAGCTGCCCCAGCATTTT
cdr3_length: 10; j_call: TRBJ1-1; clone_size: few; d_call: -; v_call: TRBV29-1; cdr3_aa: CSVELGSGFF; cdr3_nt: TGCAGCGTTGAATTGGGGAGTGGTTTCTTT
cdr3_length: 15; j_call: TRBJ2-6; clone_size: -; d_call: -; v_call: TRBV2; cdr3_aa: CASSDRVSGANVLTF; cdr3_nt: TGTGCCAGCAGTGACAGGGTCTCTGGGGCCAACGTCCTGACTTTC
cdr3_length: 11; j_call: TRBJ2-7; clone_size: -; d_call: -; v_call: TRBV28; cdr3_aa: CASSFNYEQYF; cdr3_nt: TGTGCCAGCAGTTTCAACTACGAGCAGTACTTC
cdr3_length: 13; j_call: TRBJ1-2; clone_size: -; d_call: -; v_call: TRBV27; cdr3_aa: CASSLSGLYGYTF; cdr3_nt: TGTGCCAGCAGTTTATCGGGACTCTATGGCTACACCTTC
cdr3_length: 17; j_call: TRBJ2-1; clone_size: -; d_call: TRBD2; v_call: TRBV28; cdr3_aa: CASSSLRTSGTYNEQFF; cdr3_nt: TGTGCCAGCAGTTCCCTACGGACTAGCGGGACCTACAATGAGCAGTTCTTC
cdr3_length: 15; j_call: TRBJ2-5; clone_size: -; d_call: TRBD2; v_call: TRBV4-3; cdr3_aa: CASSQDATGRETQYF; cdr3_nt: TGCGCCAGCAGCCAAGATGCGACCGGGAGGGAGACCCAGTACTTC
cdr3_length: 13; j_call: TRBJ2-2; clone_size: -; d_call: TRBD1; v_call: TRBV19; cdr3_aa: CASMDRGPGELFF; cdr3_nt: TGTGCCAGTATGGACAGGGGGCCCGGGGAGCTGTTTTTT
cdr3_length: 14; j_call: TRBJ2-1; clone_size: -; d_call: TRBD2; v_call: TRBV6-4; cdr3_aa: CASRASGISNEQFF; cdr3_nt: TGTGCCAGTCGGGCTAGCGGGATCTCCAATGAGCAGTTCTTC
cdr3_length: 16; j_call: TRBJ2-1; clone_size: -; d_call: TRBD1; v_call: TRBV7-2; cdr3_aa: CASSLISTGGGYEQFF; cdr3_nt: TGTGCCAGCAGCTTAATCTCGACAGGGGGTGGCTATGAGCAGTTCTTC
cdr3_length: 13; j_call: TRBJ2-7; clone_size: -; d_call: -; v_call: TRBV7-9; cdr3_aa: CASSTGPSYEQYF; cdr3_nt: TGTGCCAGCAGCACTGGACCTTCCTACGAGCAGTACTTC
cdr3_length: 15; j_call: TRBJ1-1; clone_size: -; d_call: -; v_call: TRBV6-6; cdr3_aa: CAISGGGSMNTEAFF; cdr3_nt: TGTGCCATCAGCGGGGGGGGCAGCATGAACACTGAAGCTTTCTTT
cdr3_length: 13; j_call: TRBJ2-7; clone_size: -; d_call: TRBD1; v_call: TRBV5-1; cdr3_aa: CASSFSGTEEQYF; cdr3_nt: TGCGCCAGCAGCTTTTCCGGGACAGAAGAGCAGTACTTC
cdr3_length: 15; j_call: TRBJ2-3; clone_size: -; d_call: -; v_call: TRBV2; cdr3_aa: CASSVNSPPADTQYF; cdr3_nt: TGTGCCAGCAGTGTGAACAGCCCGCCGGCAGATACGCAGTATTTT
cdr3_length: 15; j_call: TRBJ2-3; clone_size: -; d_call: -; v_call: TRBV10-3; cdr3_aa: CAMAARGTMGDTQYF; cdr3_nt: TGTGCCATGGCCGCGAGGGGGACGATGGGAGATACGCAGTATTTT